The 21 T cell receptor beta chains below all came from one sample that was sequenced in a study of T cells after posttransplantation cyclophosphamide. Clones were sequenced by immunoSEQ multiplex PCR, and TCRdb holds only the in-frame ones, with some missing. The table lists roughly 7,200 clones, with no singletons. A marrow graft followed busulfan-fludarabine conditioning, with cyclophosphamide on days +3 and +4. This specimen was PBMCs, taken after allogeneic stem cell transplant with posttransplant cyclophosphamide. The source of these receptors is a female patient aged 50 to 60 who received an allogeneic stem cell transplant from an unrelated donor, was CMV-positive, and had acute GVHD only. Some T cells may trace back to the graft donor.

The sample holds many counts of this clone. This chain links TRBV5-1 with TRBJ2-5; 7 bases match TRBD2. V was pared by 2 bases and J by 1 base, with 5 bases of the junction left unmatched. Germline loops: CDR1 SGHRS, CDR2 YFSETQ. This CDR3 region has 15 residues. The CDR3 loop reads CASSFGGRAQETQYF. CDR3 nucleotides: TGCGCCAGCAGCTTTGGGGGGAGGGCCCAAGAGACCCAGTACTTC.

This clone is classed as medium-sized. This chain connects TRBV4-3 to TRBJ2-1, with D possibly matching TRBD2 (5 bases). The CDR3 contains 14 residues. Germline CDR1 LGHNA, CDR2 YSLEER. V shed 1 base and J shed 5 bases, with 9 bases lying between them. The CDR3 nucleotides are TGCGCCAGCAGCCAAGGAGGGAGTAACAATGAGCAGTTCTTC. Its protein is CASSQGGSNNEQFF.

V and J are TRBV27 and TRBJ1-1, with 8 bases that match TRBD1. The trim removed 6 bases at V and 5 bases at J, leaving 5 bases unmatched. From germline, CDR1 is MNHEY and CDR2 SMNVEV (reference sequence). The CDR3 sequence is 13 residues long. The CDR3 spells CASRDRARTEAFF. The CDR3 region has the DNA TGTGCCAGCAGGGACAGGGCTCGTACTGAAGCTTTCTTT.

This clone was counted ten times or more. The chain carries TRBV29-1 and TRBJ2-3; D perhaps matches TRBD1 (6 bases). The CDR3 extends over 15 amino acids. CDR1 and CDR2 from the germline V gene are SQVTM and ANQGSEA. Trimming stripped 5 bases from V and 5 bases from J, with 20 bases between. CDR3 amino acids: CSVCRDGGGQDTQYF. The CDR3 DNA is TGCAGCGTTTGTCGAGACGGTGGGGGCCAAGATACGCAGTATTTT.

This chain links TRBV7-8 with TRBJ2-1; D is possibly TRBD2 (5 bases). Per germline, CDR1 SGHVS and CDR2 FQNEAQ. The CDR3 runs to 16 residues. Between the trimmed V and J ends, which lost 5 bases and 0 bases, there was a span of 14 bases. The CDR3 nucleotides read TGTGCCAGCAGCCGATCCCTAGGGAGCTCCTACAATGAGCAGTTCTTC. This encodes CASSRSLGSSYNEQFF. Based on the CDR3 plus reference TRBV7-8 and TRBJ2-1, the full variable domain is GAGVSQSPRYKVAKRGQDVALRCDPISGHVSLFWYQQALGQGPEFLTYFQNEAQLDKSGLPSDRFFAERPEGSVSTLKIQRTQQEDSAVYLCASSRSLGSSYNEQFFGPGTRLTVL.

In its sample, this clone ranks as medium-sized. The chain combines TRBV5-6 with TRBJ2-2, with TRBD1 matching over 9 bases. This CDR3 comprises 15 residues. J was trimmed by 3 bases and V by 2 bases; bases with no gene match: 2. Germline loops: CDR1 SGHDT, CDR2 YYEEEE. As DNA, the CDR3 is TGTGCCAGCAGCTTAGGGGACAGGGACACCGGGGAGCTGTTTTTT. It yields the protein CASSLGDRDTGELFF.

In this sample, this clone turned up many times. V usage is TRBV28 and J usage is TRBJ1-3, with D unclear. Germline V CDR1 and CDR2: MDHEN, SYDVKM. The germline V and J ends were trimmed by 7 bases and 4 bases, with 11 bases remaining between them. This CDR3 is 13 amino acids long. This CDR3 is CASIPRGGNTIYF. CDR3 bases: TGTGCCAGCATCCCGCGAGGGGGAAACACCATATATTTT.

This clone was counted many times. The chain is built from TRBV4-1 and TRBJ1-4, with D uncertain. This CDR3 is 13 amino acids long. Trimming stripped 4 bases from V and 4 bases from J, with 7 bases between. Germline assignment: CDR1 MGHRA and CDR2 YSYEKL. The CDR3 here is CASSLLINEKLFF. In DNA, the CDR3 is TGCGCCAGCAGCCTACTAATTAATGAAAAACTGTTTTTT.

This clone was counted at least ten times. V gene TRBV6-5 combines with J gene TRBJ2-3, with D possibly being TRBD2 (5 bases). Germline CDR1 MNHEY, CDR2 SVGAGI. The V gene lost 2 bases and the J gene lost 3 bases, with 6 bases spanning the gap. The CDR3 has 13 amino acids. This CDR3 is CASSYPGTDTQYF. The CDR3 nucleotides are TGTGCCAGCAGTTACCCGGGGACAGATACGCAGTATTTT.

Many counts were recorded for this clone. This CDR3 is CASASGTGSYEQYF. The CDR3, as DNA: TGCGCCAGCGCATCCGGGACAGGAAGTTACGAGCAGTACTTC. The rearrangement uses TRBV4-3 and TRBJ2-7, with TRBD1 matching over 8 bases. In germline, CDR1 is LGHNA, CDR2 YSLEER. The CDR3 contains 14 residues. V was pared by 8 bases and J by 4 bases, with 10 bases of the junction left unmatched.

This clone appeared many times. J is TRBJ1-5 and V is TRBV28; D may be TRBD1 (6 bases). CDR1 MDHEN and CDR2 SYDVKM come from the germline V gene. This CDR3 region has 15 residues. V was cut by 7 bases and J by 6 bases, with 19 bases left in between. Here the CDR3 DNA reads TGTGCCAGCAACTTTAGGGGCAGGGGAAGTCAGCCCCAGCATTTT. Amino acid sequence: CASNFRGRGSQPQHF.

This chain uses TRBV7-8 with TRBJ1-5; possibly TRBD1 for D (6 bases). There are 14 residues in the CDR3. CDR1 and CDR2 (germline): SGHVS, FQNEAQ. V gave up 7 bases and J gave up 0 bases, with 10 bases separating them. CDR3 region: CASNSGDSNQPQHF. The CDR3 nucleotides are TGTGCCAGCAACTCAGGGGATAGCAATCAGCCCCAGCATTTT.

This clone was observed at least ten times. The rearrangement links TRBV10-3 to TRBJ2-1, with 9 nucleotides matching TRBD2. CDR3 length equals 20 residues. Unmatched junction bases numbered 17, after V lost 0 bases and J lost 5 bases. CDR1 and CDR2 (germline): ENHRY, SYGVKD. CDR3 nucleotides: TGTGCCATCAGTGAGTCTGGGGCTAGCGGGACCATCTCCCCCCACAATGAGCAGTTCTTC. This gives the protein CAISESGASGTISPHNEQFF.

The sample holds many counts of this clone. The CDR3 loop reads CASSYVGEGPLSTQYF. CDR3 nucleotide sequence: TGTGCCAGCAGTTACGTTGGGGAGGGCCCTCTCAGTACGCAGTATTTT. The chain couples TRBV6-6 to TRBJ2-3, with TRBD2 matching over 7 bases. J was trimmed by 8 bases and V by 2 bases; bases with no gene match: 13. This CDR3 is built from 16 residues. The V gene's germline CDR1 is MNHNY and CDR2 SVGAGI (reference sequence).

This clone showed up many times. The CDR3 here is CASSIVTASTDTQYF. DNA for the CDR3: TGTGCCAGTAGTATAGTTACAGCCAGCACAGATACGCAGTATTTT. V gene TRBV19 combines with J gene TRBJ2-3; D remains ambiguous. Trimming cost V 1 base and J 0 bases, with 8 bases left between them. This CDR3 has 15 amino acids. Germline V gene data show CDR1 as LNHDA and CDR2 as SQIVND (reference sequence).

The sample holds many counts of this clone. The CDR3 DNA follows: TGCGCCAGCAGCCAAGACGAGTCTAGCGGGTTGACCTACAATGAGCAGTTCTTC. Its translation is CASSQDESSGLTYNEQFF. The chain has TRBV4-1 and TRBJ2-1, with 8 bases that match TRBD2. The germline gives CDR1 MGHRA, CDR2 YSYEKL. The CDR3 extends over 18 amino acids. V shed 0 bases and J 2 bases; nucleotides not matched to a gene: 9.

This clone has ten or more counts. The chain combines TRBV9 with TRBJ2-7; 7 bases match TRBD2. The CDR3 sequence is 18 residues long. Unmatched junction bases numbered 16, after V lost 0 bases and J lost 4 bases. Germline V gives CDR1 SGDLS, CDR2 YYNGEE. The chain's CDR3 is CASSVADLASGTGYEQYF. CDR3 DNA sequence: TGTGCCAGCAGCGTAGCAGATTTGGCTAGCGGAACGGGATACGAGCAGTACTTC.

This clone appeared many times. This chain uses TRBV18 with TRBJ2-1; D gene unclear. This CDR3 is built from 12 residues. CDR1 KGHSH and CDR2 LQKENI come from the germline V gene. V was clipped by 5 bases and J by 8 bases, with 10 bases between them. CDR3 region: CASSAMGDEQFF. The CDR3 coding sequence is TGTGCCAGCTCAGCCATGGGCGATGAGCAGTTCTTC.

This clone has ten or more counts. This chain joins TRBV7-2 and TRBJ1-2; D ambiguous. The CDR3 is 14 residues long. Germline V gives CDR1 SGHTA, CDR2 FQGNSA. Trimming cost V 2 bases and J 4 bases, with 11 bases left between them. Written as DNA, the CDR3 is TGTGCCAGCAGCTTAAGGAGAGGAAGCTATGGCTACACCTTC. Amino acids: CASSLRRGSYGYTF.

This clone was seen a handful of times. The V call is TRBV7-2, the J call TRBJ2-2; 7 bases match TRBD2. Germline lookup yields CDR1 SGHTA and CDR2 FQGNSA. This CDR3 is built from 15 residues. V dropped 4 bases and J dropped 4; count of bases not matched to a gene: 6. CDR3 sequence (DNA): TGTGCCAGCAGCTCTCTAGCGGAGCTCACCGGGGAGCTGTTTTTT. Amino acids: CASSSLAELTGELFF. Full variable domain (outside the CDR3, taken from reference TRBV7-2 and TRBJ2-2): GAGVSQSPSNKVTEKGKDVELRCDPISGHTALYWYRQSLGQGLEFLIYFQGNSAPDKSGLPSDRFSAERTGGSVSTLTIQRTQQEDSAVYLCASSSLAELTGELFFGEGSRLTVL.

A note on this clone: Its ends do not fully match the called genes, so a read error is possible. V usage is TRBV14 and J usage is TRBJ1-2; TRBD1 agrees at 8 bases. The CDR3 is made up of 12 amino acids. Germline V CDR1 and CDR2: SGHDN, FVKESK. The CDR3 is CASRGQGHGYAF. In nucleotides, the CDR3 is TGTGCCAGCAGAGGACAGGGACATGGCTACGCCTTC.